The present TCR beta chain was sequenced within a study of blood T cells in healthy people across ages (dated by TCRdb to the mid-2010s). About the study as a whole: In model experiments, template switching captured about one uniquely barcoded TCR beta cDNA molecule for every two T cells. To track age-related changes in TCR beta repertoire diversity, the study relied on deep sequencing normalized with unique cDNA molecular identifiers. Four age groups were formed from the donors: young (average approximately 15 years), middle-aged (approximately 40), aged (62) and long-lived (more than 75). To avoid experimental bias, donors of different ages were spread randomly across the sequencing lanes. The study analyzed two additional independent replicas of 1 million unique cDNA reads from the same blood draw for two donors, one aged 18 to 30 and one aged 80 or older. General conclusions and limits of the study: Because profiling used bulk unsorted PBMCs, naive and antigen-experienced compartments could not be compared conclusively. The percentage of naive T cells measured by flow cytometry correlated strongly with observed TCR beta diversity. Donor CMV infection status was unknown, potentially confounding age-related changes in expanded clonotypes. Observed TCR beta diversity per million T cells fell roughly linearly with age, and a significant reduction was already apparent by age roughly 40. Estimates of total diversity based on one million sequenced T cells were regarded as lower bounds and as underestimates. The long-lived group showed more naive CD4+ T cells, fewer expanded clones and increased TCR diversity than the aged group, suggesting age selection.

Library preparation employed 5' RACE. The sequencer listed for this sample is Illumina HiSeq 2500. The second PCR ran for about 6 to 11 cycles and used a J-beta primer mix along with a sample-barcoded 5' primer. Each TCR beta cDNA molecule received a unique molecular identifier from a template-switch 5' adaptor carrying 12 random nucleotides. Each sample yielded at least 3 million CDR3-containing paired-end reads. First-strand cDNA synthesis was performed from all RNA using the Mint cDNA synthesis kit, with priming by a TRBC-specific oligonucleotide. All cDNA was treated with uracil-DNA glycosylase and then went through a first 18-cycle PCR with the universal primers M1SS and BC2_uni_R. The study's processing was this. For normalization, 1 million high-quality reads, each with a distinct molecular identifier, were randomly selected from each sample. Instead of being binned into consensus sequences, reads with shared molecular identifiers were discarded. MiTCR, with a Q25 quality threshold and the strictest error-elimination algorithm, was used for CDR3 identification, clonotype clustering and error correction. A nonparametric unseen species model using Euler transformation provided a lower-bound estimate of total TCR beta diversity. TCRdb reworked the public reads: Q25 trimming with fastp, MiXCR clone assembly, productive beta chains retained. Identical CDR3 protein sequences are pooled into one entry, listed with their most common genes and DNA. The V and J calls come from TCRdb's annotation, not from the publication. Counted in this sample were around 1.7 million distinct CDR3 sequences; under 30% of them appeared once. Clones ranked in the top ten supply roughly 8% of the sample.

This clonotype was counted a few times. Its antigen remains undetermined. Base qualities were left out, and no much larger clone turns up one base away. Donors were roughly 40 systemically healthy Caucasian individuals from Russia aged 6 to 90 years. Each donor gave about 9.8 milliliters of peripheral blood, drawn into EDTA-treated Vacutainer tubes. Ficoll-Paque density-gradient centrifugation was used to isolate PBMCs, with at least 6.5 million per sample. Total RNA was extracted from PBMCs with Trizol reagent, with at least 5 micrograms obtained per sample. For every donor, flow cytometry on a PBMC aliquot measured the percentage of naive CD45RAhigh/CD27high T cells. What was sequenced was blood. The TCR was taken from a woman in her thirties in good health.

In nucleotide form, the sequence is TGTGCCAGCAAAGAGGACGGGACCACCTACGAGCAGTACTTC. Translated, it gives CASKEDGTTYEQYF. The sequence is built from TRBV12-3 or TRBV12-4 and TRBJ2-7; the D call is possibly TRBD1 or TRBD2, each sharing 5 bases. The CDR3 holds 14 amino acids from the cysteine to the phenylalanine. This entry keeps only the CDR3 DNA: 42 bases, framed from base 1. V was cut back by 7 bases and J by 2 bases, leaving a gap of 15 bases between them.